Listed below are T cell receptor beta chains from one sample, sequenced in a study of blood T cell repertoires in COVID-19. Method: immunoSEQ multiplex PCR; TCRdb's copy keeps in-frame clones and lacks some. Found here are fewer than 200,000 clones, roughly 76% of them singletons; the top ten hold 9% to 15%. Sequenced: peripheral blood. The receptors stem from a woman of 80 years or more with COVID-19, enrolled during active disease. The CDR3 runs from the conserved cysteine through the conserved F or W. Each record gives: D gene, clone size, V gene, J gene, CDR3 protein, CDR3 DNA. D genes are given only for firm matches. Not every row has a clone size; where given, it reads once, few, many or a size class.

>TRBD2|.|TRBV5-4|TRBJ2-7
CASSLGTSGYEQYF
TGTGCCAGCAGCCTCGGGACTAGCGGCTACGAGCAGTACTTC
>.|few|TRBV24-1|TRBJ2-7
CATSPGDSYEQYF
TGTGCCACCAGCCCAGGAGACAGCTACGAGCAGTACTTC
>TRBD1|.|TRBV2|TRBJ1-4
CASRPGQSNEKLFF
TGTGCCAGTCGGCCGGGACAGTCTAATGAAAAACTGTTTTTT
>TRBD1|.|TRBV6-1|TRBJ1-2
CASSELMGQGSYGYTF
TGTGCCAGCAGTGAGTTGATGGGACAGGGCTCCTATGGCTACACCTTC
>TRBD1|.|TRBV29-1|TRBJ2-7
CSVQGQSTYEQYF
TGCAGCGTCCAGGGACAGTCTACCTACGAGCAGTACTTC
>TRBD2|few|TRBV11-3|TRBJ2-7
CASPISGPSYEQYF
TGTGCCAGTCCCATTAGCGGGCCTTCCTACGAGCAGTACTTC
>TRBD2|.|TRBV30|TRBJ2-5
CAWSPTSGGGTQYF
TGTGCCTGGAGCCCGACTAGCGGGGGGGGGACCCAGTACTTC
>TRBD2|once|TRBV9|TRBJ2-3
CASSVTSGGGDTQYF
TGTGCCAGCAGCGTGACTAGCGGGGGAGGAGATACGCAGTATTTT
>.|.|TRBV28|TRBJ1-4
CASSLSLGSNEKLFF
TGTGCCAGCAGTTTGAGTTTGGGCAGTAATGAAAAACTGTTTTTT
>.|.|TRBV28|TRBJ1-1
CATSVRAEYTEAFF
TGTGCCACCTCAGTCAGGGCGGAGTACACTGAAGCTTTCTTT
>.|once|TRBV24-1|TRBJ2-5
CATSPKGEETQYF
TGTGCCACCAGCCCGAAAGGAGAGGAGACCCAGTACTTC
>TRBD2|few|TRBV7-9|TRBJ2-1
CASSWGLAGWNEQFF
TGTGCCAGCAGCTGGGGTCTAGCGGGATGGAATGAGCAGTTCTTC
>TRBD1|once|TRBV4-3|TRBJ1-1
CASSQDRTGGTEAFF
TGCGCCAGCAGCCAAGACCGGACAGGGGGCACTGAAGCTTTCTTT
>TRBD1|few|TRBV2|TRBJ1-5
CASNIQGAGQPQHF
TGTGCCAGCAACATACAGGGGGCCGGGCAGCCCCAGCATTTT